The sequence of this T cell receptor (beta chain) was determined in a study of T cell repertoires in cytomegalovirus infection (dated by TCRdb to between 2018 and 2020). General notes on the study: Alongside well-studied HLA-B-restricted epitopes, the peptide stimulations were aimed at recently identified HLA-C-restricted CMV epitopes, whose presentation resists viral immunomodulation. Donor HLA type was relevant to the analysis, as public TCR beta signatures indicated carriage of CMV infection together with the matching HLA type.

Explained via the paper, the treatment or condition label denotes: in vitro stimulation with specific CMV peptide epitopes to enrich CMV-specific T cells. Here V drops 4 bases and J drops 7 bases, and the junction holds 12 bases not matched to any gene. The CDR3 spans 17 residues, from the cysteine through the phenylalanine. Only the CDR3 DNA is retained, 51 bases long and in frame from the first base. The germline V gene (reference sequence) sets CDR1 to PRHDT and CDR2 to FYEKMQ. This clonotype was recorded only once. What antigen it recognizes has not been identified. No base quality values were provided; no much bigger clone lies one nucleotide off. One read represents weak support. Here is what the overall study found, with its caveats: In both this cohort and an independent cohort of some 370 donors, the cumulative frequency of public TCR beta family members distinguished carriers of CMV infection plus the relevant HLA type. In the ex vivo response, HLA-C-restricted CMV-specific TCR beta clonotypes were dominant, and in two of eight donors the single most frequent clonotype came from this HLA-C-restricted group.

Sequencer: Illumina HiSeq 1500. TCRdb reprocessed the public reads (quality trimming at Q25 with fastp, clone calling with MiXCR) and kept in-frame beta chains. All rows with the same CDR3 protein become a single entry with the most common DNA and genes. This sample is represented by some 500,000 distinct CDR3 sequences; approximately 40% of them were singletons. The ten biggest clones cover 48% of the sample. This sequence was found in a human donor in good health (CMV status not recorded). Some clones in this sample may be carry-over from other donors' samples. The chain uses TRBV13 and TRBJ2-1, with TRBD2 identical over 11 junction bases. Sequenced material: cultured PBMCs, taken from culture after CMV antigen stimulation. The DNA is TGTGCCAGCAGCTCGAATCTCCTAGCGGGAGGCAGGAATGAGCAGTTCTTC. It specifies CASSSNLLAGGRNEQFF.